These T cell receptor beta chains were read from a single sample in a study of T cell changes during pregnancy in multiple sclerosis. Assay: immunoSEQ multiplex PCR; the TCRdb copy retains only in-frame clones and omits some. The sample records around 81,000 clones, more than 90% being singletons. Sequenced here: peripheral blood, sampled after pregnancy. The receptor set was obtained from a female donor in good health, enrolled as a control in a pregnancy study. Both conserved end residues are part of each CDR3. D genes are given only for firm matches. Clone size appears in some rows only: once, few, many, or a class for an expanded clone.

J,size,length,V,D,CDR3,DNA
TRBJ1-4,.,15,TRBV27,.,CASSLSRQSNEKLFF,TGTGCCAGCAGTTTATCGCGGCAGAGTAATGAAAAACTGTTTTTT
TRBJ2-7,.,16,TRBV21-1,.,CASRSDPGTGGTEQYF,TGTGCCAGCAGATCCGACCCTGGGACAGGGGGCACCGAGCAGTACTTC
TRBJ1-1,.,15,TRBV4-3,.,CASSQIQGARTEAFF,TGCGCCAGCAGCCAAATTCAGGGCGCGAGGACTGAAGCTTTCTTT
TRBJ2-2,.,14,TRBV6-6,TRBD2,CASTLRGVAGELFF,TGTGCCAGCACCCTTCGGGGGGTTGCCGGGGAGCTGTTTTTT
TRBJ1-2,.,15,TRBV11-2,.,CASSPSWGEDYGYTF,TGTGCCAGCAGCCCTAGTTGGGGGGAGGACTATGGCTACACCTTC
TRBJ2-1,.,17,TRBV5-4,TRBD1,CASSLPHTGGAGNEQFF,TGTGCCAGCAGCTTACCACATACAGGGGGAGCGGGTAATGAGCAGTTCTTC
TRBJ2-1,.,15,TRBV28,.,CASSSTGITYNEQFF,TGTGCCAGCAGTTCTACAGGTATTACCTACAATGAGCAGTTCTTC
TRBJ2-4,.,14,TRBV4-1,TRBD2,CASSQVGGGVGQYF,TGCGCCAGCAGCCAAGTCGGGGGGGGAGTAGGTCAGTACTTC
TRBJ2-7,once,11,TRBV7-7,.,CASSQGAEQYF,TGTGCTAGCAGCCAGGGTGCCGAGCAGTACTTC
TRBJ1-6,.,16,TRBV7-2,TRBD1,CASSFPGQGRNSPLHF,TGTGCCAGCAGCTTTCCGGGACAGGGACGTAATTCACCCCTCCACTTT
TRBJ1-6,once,14,TRBV4-1,TRBD1,CASSHTGANSPLHF,TGCGCCAGCAGCCATACAGGGGCTAATTCACCCCTCCACTTT
TRBJ2-7,.,13,TRBV11-2,.,CASSLGTAYEQYF,TGTGCCAGCAGCTTAGGCACTGCCTACGAGCAGTACTTC
TRBJ2-3,.,15,TRBV6-1,TRBD1,CASSDQDRGADTQYF,TGTGCCAGCAGTGATCAGGACAGGGGGGCAGATACGCAGTATTTT
TRBJ1-1,.,14,TRBV28,.,CASSLQILNTEAFF,TGTGCCAGCAGTTTACAGATATTGAACACTGAAGCTTTCTTT
TRBJ1-3,.,14,TRBV11-2,.,CASSFEIRGNTIYF,TGTGCCAGCAGCTTCGAAATCCGGGGAAACACCATATATTTT
TRBJ1-2,.,15,TRBV4-3,.,CASSRDGGLPYGYTF,TGCGCCAGCAGCCGCGACGGGGGGCTCCCCTATGGCTACACCTTC
TRBJ2-3,.,13,TRBV11-3,.,CASSWPGTDTQYF,TGTGCCAGCAGCTGGCCGGGAACAGATACGCAGTATTTT
TRBJ2-1,once,12,TRBV19,.,CASSIPGNEQFF,TGTGCCAGTAGTATCCCCGGGAATGAGCAGTTCTTC
TRBJ2-1,.,16,TRBV5-1,.,CASSLGGGSPYNEQFF,TGCGCCAGCAGCTTGGGTGGGGGGTCACCTTACAATGAGCAGTTCTTC
TRBJ2-6,.,17,TRBV4-1,.,CASSQDGQGRGANVLTF,TGCGCCAGCAGCCAAGATGGGCAGGGGAGAGGGGCCAACGTCCTGACTTTC
TRBJ2-5,.,15,TRBV28,TRBD2,CASSLIGLAWGTQYF,TGTGCCAGCAGTTTAATAGGACTAGCGTGGGGGACCCAGTACTTC
TRBJ2-2,.,15,TRBV7-3,TRBD1,CASSQRKQGTGELFF,TGTGCCAGCAGCCAAAGGAAACAGGGGACCGGGGAGCTGTTTTTT
TRBJ1-1,.,15,TRBV19,.,CASSVKQGMHTEAFF,TGTGCCAGTAGTGTCAAACAGGGAATGCACACTGAAGCTTTCTTT
TRBJ2-3,once,14,TRBV19,.,CASSIFPSPDTQYF,TGTGCCAGTAGTATCTTCCCCTCCCCAGATACGCAGTATTTT
TRBJ2-1,.,15,TRBV5-1,TRBD2,CASSLKASGSNEQFF,TGCGCCAGCAGCTTGAAGGCTAGCGGGAGCAATGAGCAGTTCTTC
TRBJ1-1,.,17,TRBV5-1,TRBD1,CASSLDGQGLGNTEAFF,TGCGCCAGCAGCTTGGACGGACAGGGCTTAGGGAACACTGAAGCTTTCTTT
TRBJ2-7,.,13,TRBV9,.,CASSVDWAGEQYF,TGTGCCAGCAGCGTAGACTGGGCGGGCGAGCAGTACTTC
TRBJ2-3,.,15,TRBV9,TRBD2,CASSAEGTSGSSQYF,TGTGCCAGCAGCGCGGAAGGAACTAGCGGGAGTTCGCAGTATTTT
TRBJ2-1,.,19,TRBV4-2,TRBD2,CASSQGRDYEPSSYNEQFF,TGTGCCAGCAGCCAGGGGAGGGATTACGAGCCTTCCTCCTACAATGAGCAGTTCTTC
TRBJ2-7,.,13,TRBV10-3,TRBD2,CAIGVSGAYEQYF,TGTGCCATCGGTGTTAGCGGGGCCTACGAGCAGTACTTC
TRBJ2-2,.,11,TRBV27,.,CASTGTGELFF,TGTGCCAGCACCGGGACCGGGGAGCTGTTTTTT
TRBJ2-1,.,14,TRBV7-3,TRBD2,CASSLSGRANEQFF,TGTGCCAGCAGCTTAAGCGGGAGGGCGAATGAGCAGTTCTTC
TRBJ2-7,.,15,TRBV5-1,.,CASSLRGGSTYEQYF,TGCGCCAGCAGCTTGCGAGGGGGTTCCACCTACGAGCAGTACTTC